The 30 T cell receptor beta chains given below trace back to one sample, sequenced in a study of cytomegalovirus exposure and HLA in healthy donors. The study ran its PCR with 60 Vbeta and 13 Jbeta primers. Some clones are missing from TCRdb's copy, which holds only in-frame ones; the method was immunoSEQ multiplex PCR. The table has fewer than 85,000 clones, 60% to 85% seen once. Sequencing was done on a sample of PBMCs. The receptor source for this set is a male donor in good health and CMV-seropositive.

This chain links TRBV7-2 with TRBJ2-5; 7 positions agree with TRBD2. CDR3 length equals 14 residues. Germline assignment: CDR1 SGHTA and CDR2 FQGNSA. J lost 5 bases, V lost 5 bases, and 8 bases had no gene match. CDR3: CASSMLGGVETQYF. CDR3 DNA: TGTGCCAGCAGCATGTTGGGAGGGGTGGAGACCCAGTACTTC.

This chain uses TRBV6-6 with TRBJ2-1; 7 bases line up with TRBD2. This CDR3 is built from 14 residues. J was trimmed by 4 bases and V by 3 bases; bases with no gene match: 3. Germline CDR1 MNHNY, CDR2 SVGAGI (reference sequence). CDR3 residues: CASSYPSGYNEQFF. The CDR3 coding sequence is TGTGCCAGCAGTTATCCTAGCGGATACAATGAGCAGTTCTTC.

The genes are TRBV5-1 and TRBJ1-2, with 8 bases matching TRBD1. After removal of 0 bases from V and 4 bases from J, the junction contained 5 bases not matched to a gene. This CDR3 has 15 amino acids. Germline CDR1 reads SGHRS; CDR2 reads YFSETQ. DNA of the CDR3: TGCGCCAGCAGCTTGGAGACAGGGGCGAGCTATGGCTACACCTTC. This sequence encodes CASSLETGASYGYTF.

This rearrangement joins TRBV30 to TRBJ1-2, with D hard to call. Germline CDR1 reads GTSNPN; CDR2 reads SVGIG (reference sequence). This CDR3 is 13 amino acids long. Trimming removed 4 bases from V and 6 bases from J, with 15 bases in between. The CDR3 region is CAWNRGSWHGYTF. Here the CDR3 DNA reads TGTGCCTGGAACCGCGGGTCTTGGCATGGCTACACCTTC. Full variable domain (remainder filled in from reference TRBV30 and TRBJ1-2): SQTIHQWPATLVQPVGSPLSLECTVEGTSNPNLYWYRQAAGRGLQLLFYSVGIGQISSEVPQNLSASRPQDRQFILSSKKLLLSDSGFYLCAWNRGSWHGYTFGSGTRLTVV.

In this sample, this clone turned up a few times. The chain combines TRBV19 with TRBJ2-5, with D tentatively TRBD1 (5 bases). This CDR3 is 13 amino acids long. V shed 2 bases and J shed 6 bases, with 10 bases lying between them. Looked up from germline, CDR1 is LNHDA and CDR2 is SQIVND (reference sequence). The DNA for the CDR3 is TGTGCCAGTAGTATACAAACAGGACAGACCCAGTACTTC. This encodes CASSIQTGQTQYF. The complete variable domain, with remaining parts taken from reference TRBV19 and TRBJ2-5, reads DGGITQSPKYLFRKEGQNVTLSCEQNLNHDAMYWYRQDPGQGLRLIYYSQIVNDFQKGDIAEGYSVSREKKESFPLTVTSAQKNPTAFYLCASSIQTGQTQYFGPGTRLLVL.

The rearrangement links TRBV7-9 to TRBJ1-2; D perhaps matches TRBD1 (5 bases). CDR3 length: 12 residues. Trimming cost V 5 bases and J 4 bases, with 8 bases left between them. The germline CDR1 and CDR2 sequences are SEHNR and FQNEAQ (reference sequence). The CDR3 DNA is TGTGCCAGCAGCAAAGACAGCTATGGCTACACCTTC. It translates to CASSKDSYGYTF. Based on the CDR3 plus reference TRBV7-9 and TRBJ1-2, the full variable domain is DTGVSQNPRHKITKRGQNVTFRCDPISEHNRLYWYRQTLGQGPEFLTYFQNEAQLEKSRLLSDRFSAERPKGSFSTLEIQRTEQGDSAMYLCASSKDSYGYTFGSGTRLTVV.

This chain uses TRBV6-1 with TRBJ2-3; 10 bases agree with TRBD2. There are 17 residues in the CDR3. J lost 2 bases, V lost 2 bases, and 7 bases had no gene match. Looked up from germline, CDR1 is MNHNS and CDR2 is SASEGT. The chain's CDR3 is CASSELTAGGATDTQYF. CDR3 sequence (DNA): TGTGCCAGCAGTGAACTTACAGCGGGGGGGGCCACAGATACGCAGTATTTT.

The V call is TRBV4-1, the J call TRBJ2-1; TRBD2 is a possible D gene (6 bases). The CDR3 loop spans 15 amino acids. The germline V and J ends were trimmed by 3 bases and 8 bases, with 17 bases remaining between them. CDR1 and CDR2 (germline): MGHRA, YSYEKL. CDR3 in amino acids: CASSQPGLGRDEQFF. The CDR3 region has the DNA TGCGCCAGCAGCCAGCCGGGACTGGGTCGGGATGAGCAGTTCTTC.

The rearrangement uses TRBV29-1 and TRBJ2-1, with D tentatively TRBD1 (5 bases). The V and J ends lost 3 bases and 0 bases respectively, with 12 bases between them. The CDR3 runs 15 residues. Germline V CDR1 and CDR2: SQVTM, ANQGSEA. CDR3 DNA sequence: TGCAGCGTTGAGATAAGGGGTAGCTCCTACAATGAGCAGTTCTTC. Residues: CSVEIRGSSYNEQFF.

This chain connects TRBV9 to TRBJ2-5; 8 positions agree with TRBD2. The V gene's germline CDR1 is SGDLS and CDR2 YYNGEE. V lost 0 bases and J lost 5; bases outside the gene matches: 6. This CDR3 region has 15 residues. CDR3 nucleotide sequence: TGTGCCAGCAGCGTAGGGGCGGGGGGAACTGAGACCCAGTACTTC. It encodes CASSVGAGGTETQYF.

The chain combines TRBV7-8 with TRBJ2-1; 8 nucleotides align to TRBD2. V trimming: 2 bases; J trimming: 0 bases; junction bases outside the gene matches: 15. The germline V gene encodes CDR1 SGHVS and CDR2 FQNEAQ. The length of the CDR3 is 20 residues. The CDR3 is CASSLSGSPILYSSYNEQFF. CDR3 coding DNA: TGTGCCAGCAGCTTAAGCGGGAGCCCAATTCTCTATAGCTCCTACAATGAGCAGTTCTTC.

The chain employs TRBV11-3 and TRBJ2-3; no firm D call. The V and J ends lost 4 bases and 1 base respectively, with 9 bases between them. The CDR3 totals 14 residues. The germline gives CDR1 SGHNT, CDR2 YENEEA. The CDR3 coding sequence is TGTGCCAGCAGCTATCGTGGAGGCACAGATACGCAGTATTTT. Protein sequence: CASSYRGGTDTQYF.

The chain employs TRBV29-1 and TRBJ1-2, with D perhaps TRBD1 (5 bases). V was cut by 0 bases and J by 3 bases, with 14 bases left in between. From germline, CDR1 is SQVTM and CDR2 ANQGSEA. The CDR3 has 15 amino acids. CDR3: CSVEDPDSKHYGYTF. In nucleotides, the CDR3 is TGCAGCGTTGAAGATCCCGACAGTAAACACTATGGCTACACCTTC.

In DNA form, the CDR3 reads TGTGCCAGCAGTTTGATCGGGACAGGGCTTAAGAGGGACACTGAAGCTTTCTTT. Translation gives CASSLIGTGLKRDTEAFF. The chain combines TRBV28 with TRBJ1-1; 9 nucleotides agree with TRBD1. The CDR3 contains 18 residues. J was trimmed by 3 bases and V by 3 bases; bases with no gene match: 14. Germline V gene data show CDR1 as MDHEN and CDR2 as SYDVKM.

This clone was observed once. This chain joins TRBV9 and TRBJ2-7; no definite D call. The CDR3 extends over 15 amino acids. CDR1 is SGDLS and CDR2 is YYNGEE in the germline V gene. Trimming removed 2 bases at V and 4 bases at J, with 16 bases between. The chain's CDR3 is CASSVHGGRSYEQYF. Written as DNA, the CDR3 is TGTGCCAGCAGCGTCCATGGTGGCAGGTCTTACGAGCAGTACTTC.

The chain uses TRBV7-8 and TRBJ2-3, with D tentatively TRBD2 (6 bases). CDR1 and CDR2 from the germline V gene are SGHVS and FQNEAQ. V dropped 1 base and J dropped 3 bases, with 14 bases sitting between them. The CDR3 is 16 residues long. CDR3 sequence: CASSLGRADSTDTQYF. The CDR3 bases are TGTGCCAGCAGCTTAGGGAGGGCGGATTCGACAGATACGCAGTATTTT.

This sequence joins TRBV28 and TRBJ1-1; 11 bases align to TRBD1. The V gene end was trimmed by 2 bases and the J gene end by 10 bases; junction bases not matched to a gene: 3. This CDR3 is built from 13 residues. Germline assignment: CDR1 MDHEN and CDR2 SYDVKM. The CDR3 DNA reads TGTGCCAGCAGTTTACAGGACAGGGGGCCAGCTTTCTTT. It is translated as CASSLQDRGPAFF.

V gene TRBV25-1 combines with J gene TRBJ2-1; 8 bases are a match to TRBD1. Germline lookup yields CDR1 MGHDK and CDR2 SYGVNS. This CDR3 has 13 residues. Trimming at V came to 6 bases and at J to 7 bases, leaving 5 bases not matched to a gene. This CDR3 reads CASRGQGKNEQFF. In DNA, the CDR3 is TGTGCCAGCAGAGGACAGGGAAAAAATGAGCAGTTCTTC.

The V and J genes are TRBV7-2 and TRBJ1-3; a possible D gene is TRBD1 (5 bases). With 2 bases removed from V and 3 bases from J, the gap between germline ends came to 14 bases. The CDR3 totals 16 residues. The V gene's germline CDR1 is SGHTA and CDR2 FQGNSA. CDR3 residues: CASSLMVGGSGNTIYF. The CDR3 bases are TGTGCCAGCAGCTTAATGGTGGGGGGGAGTGGAAACACCATATATTTT.

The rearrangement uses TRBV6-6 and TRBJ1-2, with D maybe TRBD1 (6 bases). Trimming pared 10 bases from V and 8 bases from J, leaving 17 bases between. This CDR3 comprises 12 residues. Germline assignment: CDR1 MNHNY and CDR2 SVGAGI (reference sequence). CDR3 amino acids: CATHSQGNGYTF. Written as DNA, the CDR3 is TGTGCCACACATTCCCAGGGGAACGGCTACACCTTC.

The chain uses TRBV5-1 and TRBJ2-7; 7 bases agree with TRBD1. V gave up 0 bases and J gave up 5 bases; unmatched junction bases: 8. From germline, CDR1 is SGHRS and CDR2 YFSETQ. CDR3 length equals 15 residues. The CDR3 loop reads CASSLVGQGVHEQYF. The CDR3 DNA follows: TGCGCCAGCAGCTTGGTCGGGCAGGGGGTCCACGAGCAGTACTTC.

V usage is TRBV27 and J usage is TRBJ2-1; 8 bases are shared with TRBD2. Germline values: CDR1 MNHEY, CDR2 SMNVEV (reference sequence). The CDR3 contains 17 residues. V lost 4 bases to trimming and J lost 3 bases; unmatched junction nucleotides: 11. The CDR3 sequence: CASSYTPGLVYYNEQFF. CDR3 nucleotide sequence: TGTGCCAGCAGTTACACTCCGGGACTAGTCTACTACAATGAGCAGTTCTTC.

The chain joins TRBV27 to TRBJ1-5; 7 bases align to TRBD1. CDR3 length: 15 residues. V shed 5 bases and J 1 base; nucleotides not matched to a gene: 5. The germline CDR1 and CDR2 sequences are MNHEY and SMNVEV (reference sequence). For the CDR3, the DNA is TGTGCCAGCAGTGAAGGGGGACAGAGCAATCAGCCCCAGCATTTT. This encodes CASSEGGQSNQPQHF.

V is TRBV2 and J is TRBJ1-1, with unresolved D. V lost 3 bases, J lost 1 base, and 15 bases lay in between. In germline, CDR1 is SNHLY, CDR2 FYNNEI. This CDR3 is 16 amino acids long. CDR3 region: CASSDDAERGNTEAFF. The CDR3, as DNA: TGTGCCAGCAGTGACGATGCAGAGCGAGGGAACACTGAAGCTTTCTTT.

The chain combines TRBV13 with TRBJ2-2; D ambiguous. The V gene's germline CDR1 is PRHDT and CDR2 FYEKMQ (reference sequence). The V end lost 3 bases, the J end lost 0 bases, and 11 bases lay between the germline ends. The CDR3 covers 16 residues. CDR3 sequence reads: CASSFLKFPNTGELFF. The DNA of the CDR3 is TGTGCCAGCAGCTTCTTAAAATTTCCGAACACCGGGGAGCTGTTTTTT.

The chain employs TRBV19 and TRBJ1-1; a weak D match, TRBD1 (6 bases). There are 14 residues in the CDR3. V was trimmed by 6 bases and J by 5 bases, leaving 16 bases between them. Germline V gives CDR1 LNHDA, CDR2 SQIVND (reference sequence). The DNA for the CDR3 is TGTGCCAGTAGGTCCCACAGGGACGGAACTGAAGCTTTCTTT. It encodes CASRSHRDGTEAFF.

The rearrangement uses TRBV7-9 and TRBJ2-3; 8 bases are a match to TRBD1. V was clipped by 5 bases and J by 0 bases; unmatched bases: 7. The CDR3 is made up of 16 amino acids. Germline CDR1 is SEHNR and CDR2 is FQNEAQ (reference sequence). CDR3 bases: TGTGCCAGCAGCGGGTGGACAGGGATGAGCACAGATACGCAGTATTTT. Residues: CASSGWTGMSTDTQYF.

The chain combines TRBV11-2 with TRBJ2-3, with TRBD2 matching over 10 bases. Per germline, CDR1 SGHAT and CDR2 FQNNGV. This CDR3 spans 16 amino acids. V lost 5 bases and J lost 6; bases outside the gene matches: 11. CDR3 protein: CASSPPLAGDRDTQYF. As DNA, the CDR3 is TGTGCCAGCAGCCCCCCCCTAGCGGGGGATAGGGATACGCAGTATTTT.

CDR3 in amino acids: CASSLVAGEETQYF. The CDR3, as DNA: TGTGCCAGCAGCTTAGTAGCAGGGGAAGAGACCCAGTACTTC. The chain is built from TRBV7-6 and TRBJ2-5; D may be TRBD1 (6 bases). From germline, CDR1 is SGHVS and CDR2 FNYEAQ. The CDR3 runs to 14 residues. V shed 1 base and J shed 3 bases, with 9 bases lying between them.

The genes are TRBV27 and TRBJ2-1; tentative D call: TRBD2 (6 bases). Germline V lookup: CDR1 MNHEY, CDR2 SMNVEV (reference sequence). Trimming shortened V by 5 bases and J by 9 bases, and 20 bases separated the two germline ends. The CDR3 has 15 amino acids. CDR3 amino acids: CASSPRSRGAGEQFF. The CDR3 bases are TGTGCCAGCAGTCCGCGTTCACGCGGAGCGGGTGAGCAGTTCTTC.